This T cell receptor beta chain comes out of a study of PD-1 blockade in classical Hodgkin lymphoma. Study conclusions and caveats: Repertoires differed for reasons still undefined, possibly disease activity or prior therapy. Baseline diversity was lower in partial responders and progressors than complete responders.

Every patient had relapsed following autologous stem cell transplantation, and cohorts differed in brentuximab vedotin exposure. There are 17 residues in the CDR3. With 5 bases removed from V and 4 bases from J, the gap between germline ends came to 21 bases. The germline gives CDR1 SGDLS, CDR2 YYNGEE. Regarding this clone: Its antigen remains unidentified.

Sequenced by immunoSEQ multiplex PCR; TCRdb stores in-frame clones only, minus some. The data contain about 86,000 clones, 85% to 90% of them singletons. The clonotype originates from a human donor with classical Hodgkin lymphoma. The sequenced sample was peripheral blood mononuclear cells (PBMCs), obtained before the second cycle of nivolumab. V usage is TRBV9 and J usage is TRBJ2-2; a possible D gene is TRBD1 (6 bases). In DNA form, the CDR3 reads TGTGCCAGCAGTCGCTCAGGCTTCCAGGGGCCCACCGGGGAGCTGTTTTTT. It specifies CASSRSGFQGPTGELFF. The complete variable domain, with remaining parts taken from reference TRBV9 and TRBJ2-2, reads DSGVTQTPKHLITATGQRVTLRCSPRSGDLSVYWYQQSLDQGLQFLIQYYNGEERAKGNILERFSAQQFPDLHSELNLSSLELGDSALYFCASSRSGFQGPTGELFFGEGSRLTVL.